The sequence of this TCR beta chain was determined in a study of technical replicates of blood from a few donors. The V gene's germline CDR1 is WSHSY and CDR2 SAAADI. V dropped 9 bases and J dropped 3; count of bases not matched to a gene: 10. CDR3 length: 14 residues. Libraries were prepared by immunoSEQ multiplex PCR; TCRdb keeps only in-frame clonotypes and omits some of them. This sample has some 93,000 clones, with around 95% found just once. This chain uses TRBV10-2 with TRBJ1-1; 7 nucleotides align to TRBD1. This clonotype was sampled from a human donor in good health. The specimen was T cells isolated from PBMCs. CDR3 loop: CASHYRDSDTEAFF. In DNA form, the CDR3 reads TGCGCCAGTCACTACCGGGACAGCGACACTGAAGCTTTCTTT.